The clone carrying this TCR beta chain was seen a handful of times. Its antigen is as yet unknown. The CDR3 has 14 residues. Trimming took 7 bases from V and 4 from J, leaving 13 bases between them. The TCRbeta library incorporated unique molecular identifiers. TCRdb reprocessed the PCR reads with MiXCR, giving one entry per CDR3 protein. This table holds almost 600,000 distinct CDR3 sequences, 25% to 30% found once. The data belong to a study of T-cell reconstitution after alpha-beta-depleted transplantation in children. Broader study findings: Several hundred expanded graft clones reportedly gave rise to the alpha-beta T cells present about two months after transplant.

The receptor's source is a boy under two years old with Wiskott-Aldrich syndrome, due to receive a stem cell transplant. The sequences come from PBMCs, collected before TCRalphabeta/CD19-depleted stem cell transplant. The J gene is TRBJ2-2, the V gene TRBV12-3 or TRBV12-4, with D uncertain. This CDR3 is CASTIRLTTGELFF. The CDR3 DNA sequence: TGTGCCAGCACGATACGCCTCACCACCGGGGAGCTGTTTTTT.